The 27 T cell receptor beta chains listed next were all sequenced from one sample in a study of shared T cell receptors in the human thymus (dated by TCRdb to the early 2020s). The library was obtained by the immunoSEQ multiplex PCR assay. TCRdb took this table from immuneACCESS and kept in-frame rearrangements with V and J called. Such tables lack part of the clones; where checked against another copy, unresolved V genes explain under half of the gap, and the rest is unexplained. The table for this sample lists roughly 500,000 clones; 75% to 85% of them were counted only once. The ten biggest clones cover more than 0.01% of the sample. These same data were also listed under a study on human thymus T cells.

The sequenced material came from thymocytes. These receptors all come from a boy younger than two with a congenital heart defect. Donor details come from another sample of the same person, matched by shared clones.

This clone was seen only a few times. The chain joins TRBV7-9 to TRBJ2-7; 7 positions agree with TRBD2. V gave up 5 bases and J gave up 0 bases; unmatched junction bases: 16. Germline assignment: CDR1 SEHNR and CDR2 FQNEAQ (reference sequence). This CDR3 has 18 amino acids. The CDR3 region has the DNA TGTGCCAGCAGCCCTGGGCGGGGCGGGAGTTTGAGCTCCTACGAGCAGTACTTC. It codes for CASSPGRGGSLSSYEQYF.

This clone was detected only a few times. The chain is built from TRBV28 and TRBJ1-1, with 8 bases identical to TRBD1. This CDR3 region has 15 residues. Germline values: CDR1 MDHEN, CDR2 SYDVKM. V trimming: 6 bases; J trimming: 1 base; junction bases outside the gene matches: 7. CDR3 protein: CASSPLDRGNTEAFF. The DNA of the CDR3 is TGTGCCAGCAGCCCGCTCGACAGGGGGAACACTGAAGCTTTCTTT.

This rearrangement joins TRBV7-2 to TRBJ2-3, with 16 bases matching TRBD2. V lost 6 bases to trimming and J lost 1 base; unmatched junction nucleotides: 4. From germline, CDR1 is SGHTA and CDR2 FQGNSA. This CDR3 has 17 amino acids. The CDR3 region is CASSPGTSGRGTDTQYF. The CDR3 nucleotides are TGTGCCAGCAGTCCCGGGACTAGCGGGAGGGGCACAGATACGCAGTATTTT. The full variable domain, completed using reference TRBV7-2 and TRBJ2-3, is GAGVSQSPSNKVTEKGKDVELRCDPISGHTALYWYRQSLGQGLEFLIYFQGNSAPDKSGLPSDRFSAERTGGSVSTLTIQRTQQEDSAVYLCASSPGTSGRGTDTQYFGPGTRLTVL.

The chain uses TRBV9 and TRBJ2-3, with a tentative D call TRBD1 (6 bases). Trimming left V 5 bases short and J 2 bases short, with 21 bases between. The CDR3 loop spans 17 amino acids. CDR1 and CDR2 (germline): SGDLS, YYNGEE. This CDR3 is CASSRKRGQRDTDTQYF. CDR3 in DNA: TGTGCCAGCAGTCGAAAGAGAGGACAGCGAGACACAGATACGCAGTATTTT.

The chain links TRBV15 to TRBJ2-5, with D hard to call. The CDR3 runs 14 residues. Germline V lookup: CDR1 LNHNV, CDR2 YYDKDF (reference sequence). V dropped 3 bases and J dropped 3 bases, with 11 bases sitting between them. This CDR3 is CATSRWQMEETQYF. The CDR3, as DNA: TGTGCCACCAGCAGGTGGCAGATGGAAGAGACCCAGTACTTC.

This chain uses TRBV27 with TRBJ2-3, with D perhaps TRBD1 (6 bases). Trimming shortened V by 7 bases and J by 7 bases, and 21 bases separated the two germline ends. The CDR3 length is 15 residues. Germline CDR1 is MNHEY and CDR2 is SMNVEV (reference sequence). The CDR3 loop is CASMWGPHSVYTQYF. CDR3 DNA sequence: TGTGCCAGCATGTGGGGGCCACACAGTGTGTATACGCAGTATTTT.

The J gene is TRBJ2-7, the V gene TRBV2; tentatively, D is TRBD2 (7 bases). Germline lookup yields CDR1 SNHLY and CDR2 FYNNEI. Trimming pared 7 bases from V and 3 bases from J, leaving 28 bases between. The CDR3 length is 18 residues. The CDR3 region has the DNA TGTGCCAGCAACTCTCTTGGGGAGGGGGGCCCGAGGAGCTACGAGCAGTACTTC. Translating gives CASNSLGEGGPRSYEQYF.

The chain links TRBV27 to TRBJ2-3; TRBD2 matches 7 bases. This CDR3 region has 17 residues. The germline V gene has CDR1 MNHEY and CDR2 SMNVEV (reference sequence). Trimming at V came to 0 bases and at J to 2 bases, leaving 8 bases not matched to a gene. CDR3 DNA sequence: TGTGCCAGCAGTTTATCCCGACTAGCACCGACCACAGATACGCAGTATTTT. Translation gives CASSLSRLAPTTDTQYF.

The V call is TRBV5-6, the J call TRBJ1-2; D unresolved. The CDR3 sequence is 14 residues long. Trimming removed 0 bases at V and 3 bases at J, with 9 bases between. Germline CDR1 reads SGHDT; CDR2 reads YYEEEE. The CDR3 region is CASSLGERDYGYTF. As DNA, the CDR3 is TGTGCCAGCAGCTTGGGGGAGAGGGACTATGGCTACACCTTC.

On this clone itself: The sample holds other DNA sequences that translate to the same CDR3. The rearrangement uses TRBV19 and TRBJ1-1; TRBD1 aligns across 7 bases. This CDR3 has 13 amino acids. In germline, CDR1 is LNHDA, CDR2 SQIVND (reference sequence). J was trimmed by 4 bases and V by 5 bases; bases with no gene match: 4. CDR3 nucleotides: TGTGCCAGTAGTCGTCAGGGGGGCACTGAAGCTTTCTTT. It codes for CASSRQGGTEAFF.

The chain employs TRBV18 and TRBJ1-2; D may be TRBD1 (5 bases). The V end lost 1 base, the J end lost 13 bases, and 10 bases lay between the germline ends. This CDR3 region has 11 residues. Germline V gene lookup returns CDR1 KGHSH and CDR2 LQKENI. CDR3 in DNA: TGTGCCAGCTCACCACTGGGACTGCGCACCTTC. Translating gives CASSPLGLRTF.

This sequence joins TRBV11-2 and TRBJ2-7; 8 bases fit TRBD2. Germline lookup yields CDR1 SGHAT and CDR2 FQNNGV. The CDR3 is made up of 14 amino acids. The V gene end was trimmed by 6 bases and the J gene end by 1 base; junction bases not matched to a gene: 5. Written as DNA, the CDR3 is TGTGCCAGCAGTCTCGGGGGGGCGTCCTACGAGCAGTACTTC. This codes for CASSLGGASYEQYF.

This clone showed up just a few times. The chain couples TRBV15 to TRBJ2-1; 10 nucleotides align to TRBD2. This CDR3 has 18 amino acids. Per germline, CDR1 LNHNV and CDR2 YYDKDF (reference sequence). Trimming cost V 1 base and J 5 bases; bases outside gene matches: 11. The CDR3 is CATSRGNAPSGSNNEQFF. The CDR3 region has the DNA TGTGCCACCAGCAGAGGCAACGCCCCTAGCGGGAGCAACAATGAGCAGTTCTTC.

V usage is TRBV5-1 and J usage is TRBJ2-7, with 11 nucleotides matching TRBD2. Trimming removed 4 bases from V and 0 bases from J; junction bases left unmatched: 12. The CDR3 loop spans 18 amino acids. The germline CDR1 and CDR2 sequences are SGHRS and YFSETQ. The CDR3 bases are TGCGCCAGCAGCAGAACTAGCGGGAGAGGTGAGGACTCCTACGAGCAGTACTTC. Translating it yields CASSRTSGRGEDSYEQYF.

The CDR3 DNA sequence: TGTGCCAGCAGCCCTGGGGGGCGACTAGCGGAAACCAATGAGCAGTTCTTC. This translates into CASSPGGRLAETNEQFF. This rearrangement joins TRBV4-2 to TRBJ2-1; 9 bases fit TRBD2. The length of the CDR3 is 17 residues. V shed 4 bases and J 6 bases; nucleotides not matched to a gene: 13. In germline, CDR1 is LGHNA, CDR2 YNFKEQ.

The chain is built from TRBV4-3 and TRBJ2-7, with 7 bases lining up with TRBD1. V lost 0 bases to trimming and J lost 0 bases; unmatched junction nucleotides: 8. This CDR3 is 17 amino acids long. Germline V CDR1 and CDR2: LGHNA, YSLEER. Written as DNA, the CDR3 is TGCGCCAGCAGCCAAGATCGGTCAGGGACAGACTCCTACGAGCAGTACTTC. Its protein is CASSQDRSGTDSYEQYF.

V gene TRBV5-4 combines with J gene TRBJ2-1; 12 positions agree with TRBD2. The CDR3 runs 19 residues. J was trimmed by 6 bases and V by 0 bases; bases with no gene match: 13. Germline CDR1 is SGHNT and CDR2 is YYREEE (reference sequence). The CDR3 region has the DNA TGTGCCAGCAGCTTGGGATCGGCTAGCGGGAGGGCCTATATCAATGAGCAGTTCTTC. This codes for CASSLGSASGRAYINEQFF.

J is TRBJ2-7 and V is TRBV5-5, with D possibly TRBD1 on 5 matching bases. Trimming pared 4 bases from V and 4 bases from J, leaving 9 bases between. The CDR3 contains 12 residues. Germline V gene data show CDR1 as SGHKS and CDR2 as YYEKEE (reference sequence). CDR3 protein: CASSADRYEQYF. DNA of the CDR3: TGTGCCAGCAGCGCCGACAGATACGAGCAGTACTTC.

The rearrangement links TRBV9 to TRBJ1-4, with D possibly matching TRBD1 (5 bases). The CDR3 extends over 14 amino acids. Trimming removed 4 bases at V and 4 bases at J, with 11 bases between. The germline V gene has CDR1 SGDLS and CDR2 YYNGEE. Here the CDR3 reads CASSPQGLNEKLFF. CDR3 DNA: TGTGCCAGCAGCCCTCAGGGCCTTAATGAAAAACTGTTTTTT.

The CDR3 bases are TGTGCCTGGAGTGTGGGGACAGGGGAAAGATTTCTAGCCAAAAACATTCAGTACTTC. Translation: CAWSVGTGERFLAKNIQYF. This sequence joins TRBV30 and TRBJ2-4; 10 positions agree with TRBD1. This CDR3 region has 19 residues. V was clipped by 0 bases and J by 0 bases; unmatched bases: 11. Germline V lookup: CDR1 GTSNPN, CDR2 SVGIG (reference sequence).

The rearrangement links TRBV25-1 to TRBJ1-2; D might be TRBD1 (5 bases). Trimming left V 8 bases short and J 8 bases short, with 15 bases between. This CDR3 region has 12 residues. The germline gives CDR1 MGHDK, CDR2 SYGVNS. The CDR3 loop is CASLNGGWGYTF. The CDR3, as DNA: TGTGCCAGCCTGAACGGGGGTTGGGGCTACACCTTC.

The CDR3 protein is CSVEEGCLAGGRGEQFF. In DNA form, the CDR3 reads TGCAGCGTTGAAGAGGGGTGCCTAGCGGGAGGGAGGGGTGAGCAGTTCTTC. V gene TRBV29-1 combines with J gene TRBJ2-1, with 12 bases fitting TRBD2. Germline CDR1 is SQVTM and CDR2 is ANQGSEA. This CDR3 is built from 17 residues. The J segment lost 9 bases and the V segment lost 0 bases, leaving 12 bases of the junction unmatched.

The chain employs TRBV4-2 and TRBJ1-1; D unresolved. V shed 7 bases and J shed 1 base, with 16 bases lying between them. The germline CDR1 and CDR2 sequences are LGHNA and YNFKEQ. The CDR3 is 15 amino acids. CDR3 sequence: CASKREAATNTEAFF. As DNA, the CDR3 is TGTGCCAGCAAGAGGGAGGCAGCCACGAACACTGAAGCTTTCTTT.

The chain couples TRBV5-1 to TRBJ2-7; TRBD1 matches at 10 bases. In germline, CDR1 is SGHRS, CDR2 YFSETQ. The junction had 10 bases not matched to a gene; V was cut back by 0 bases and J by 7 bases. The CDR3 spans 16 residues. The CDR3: CASSLERQGAPREQYF. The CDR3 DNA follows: TGCGCCAGCAGCTTGGAGAGACAGGGGGCTCCTCGGGAGCAGTACTTC.

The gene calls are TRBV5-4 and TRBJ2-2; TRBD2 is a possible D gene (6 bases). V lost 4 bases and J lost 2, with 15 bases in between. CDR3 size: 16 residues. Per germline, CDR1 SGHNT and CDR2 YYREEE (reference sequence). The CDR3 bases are TGTGCCAGCAGCAGCCCCGGGACTCAAAACACCGGGGAGCTGTTTTTT. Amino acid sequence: CASSSPGTQNTGELFF.

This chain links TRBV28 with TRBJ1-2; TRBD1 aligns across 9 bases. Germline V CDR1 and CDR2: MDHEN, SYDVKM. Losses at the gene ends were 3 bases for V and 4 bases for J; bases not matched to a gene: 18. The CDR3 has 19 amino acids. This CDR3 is CASSLRDREDWQIIYGYTF. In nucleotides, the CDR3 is TGTGCCAGCAGTTTGAGGGACAGGGAGGATTGGCAGATTATCTATGGCTACACCTTC.

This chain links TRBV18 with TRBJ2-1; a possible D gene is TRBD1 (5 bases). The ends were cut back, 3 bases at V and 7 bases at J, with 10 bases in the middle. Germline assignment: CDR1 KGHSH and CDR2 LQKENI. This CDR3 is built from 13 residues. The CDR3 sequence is CASSPPGMNEQFF. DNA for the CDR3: TGTGCCAGCTCACCCCCAGGGATGAATGAGCAGTTCTTC.